The T cell receptor (beta chain) under discussion was sequenced for a study of blood T cell repertoires in COVID-19. Participants came from under 30 US areas, aged about 18 to 100 years. In germline, CDR1 is SGHTA, CDR2 FQGTGA. Trimming removed 5 bases from V and 0 bases from J, with 5 bases in between. The length of the CDR3 is 12 residues. Profiled with immunoSEQ multiplex PCR; TCRdb holds only in-frame clones, not every one. Of about 220,000 clones in the sample, about nine tenths were seen once. J is TRBJ2-7 and V is TRBV7-3, with D possibly TRBD2 on 5 matching bases. The sequence came from a woman aged 25 to 39 who had recovered from COVID-19. Sequenced input: PBMCs or T cells enriched from blood (not recorded which). CDR3 in amino acids: CASSGSSYEQYF. DNA for the CDR3: TGTGCCAGCAGCGGGAGCTCCTACGAGCAGTACTTC.